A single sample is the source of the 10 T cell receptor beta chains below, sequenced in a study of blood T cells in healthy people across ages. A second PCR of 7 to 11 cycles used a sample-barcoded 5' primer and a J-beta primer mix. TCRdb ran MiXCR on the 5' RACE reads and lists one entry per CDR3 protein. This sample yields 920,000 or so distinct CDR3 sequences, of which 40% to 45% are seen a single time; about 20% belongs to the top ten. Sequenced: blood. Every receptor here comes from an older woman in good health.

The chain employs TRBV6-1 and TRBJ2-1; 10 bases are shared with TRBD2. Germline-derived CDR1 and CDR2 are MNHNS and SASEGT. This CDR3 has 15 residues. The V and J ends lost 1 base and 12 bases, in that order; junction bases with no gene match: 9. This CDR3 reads CASSEGVPSGRGQFF. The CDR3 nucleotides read TGTGCCAGCAGTGAAGGGGTTCCGAGCGGGAGGGGGCAGTTCTTC.

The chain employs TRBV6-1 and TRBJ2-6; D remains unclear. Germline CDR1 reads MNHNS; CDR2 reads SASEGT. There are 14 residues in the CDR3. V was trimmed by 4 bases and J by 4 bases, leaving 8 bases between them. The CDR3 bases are TGTGCCAGCAGTGTGCAGAGAGGGGCCAACGTCCTGACTTTC. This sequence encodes CASSVQRGANVLTF.

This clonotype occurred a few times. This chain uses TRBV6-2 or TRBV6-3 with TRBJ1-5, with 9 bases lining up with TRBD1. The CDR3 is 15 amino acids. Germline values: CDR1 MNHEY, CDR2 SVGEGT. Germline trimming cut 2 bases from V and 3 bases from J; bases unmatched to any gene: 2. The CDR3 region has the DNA TGTGCCAGCAGTTACGGGACAGGGAACAATCAGCCCCAGCATTTT. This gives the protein CASSYGTGNNQPQHF.

The CDR3 is CASSSRTAGTEAFF. Written as DNA, the CDR3 is TGTGCCAGCAGTTCCCGGACAGCGGGAACTGAAGCTTTCTTT. V gene TRBV27 combines with J gene TRBJ1-1; D might be TRBD1 (6 bases). CDR1 MNHEY and CDR2 SMNVEV come from the germline V gene (reference sequence). The ends were cut back, 4 bases at V and 5 bases at J, with 14 bases in the middle. The CDR3 runs to 14 residues.

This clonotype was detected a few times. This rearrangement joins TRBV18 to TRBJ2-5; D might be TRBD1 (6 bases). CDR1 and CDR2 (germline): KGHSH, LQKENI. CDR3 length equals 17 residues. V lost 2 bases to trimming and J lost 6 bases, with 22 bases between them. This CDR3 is CASSPSTGPGDGKTQYF. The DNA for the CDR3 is TGTGCCAGCTCACCATCTACAGGGCCTGGGGACGGAAAGACCCAGTACTTC.

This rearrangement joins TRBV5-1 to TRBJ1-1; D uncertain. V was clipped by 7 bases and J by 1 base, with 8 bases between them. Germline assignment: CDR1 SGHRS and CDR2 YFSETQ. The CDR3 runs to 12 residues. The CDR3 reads CASADPNTEAFF. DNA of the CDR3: TGCGCCAGCGCGGACCCGAACACTGAAGCTTTCTTT. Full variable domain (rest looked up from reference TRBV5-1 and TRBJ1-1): KAGVTQTPRYLIKTRGQQVTLSCSPISGHRSVSWYQQTPGQGLQFLFEYFSETQRNKGNFPGRFSGRQFSNSRSEMNVSTLELGDSALYLCASADPNTEAFFGQGTRLTVV.

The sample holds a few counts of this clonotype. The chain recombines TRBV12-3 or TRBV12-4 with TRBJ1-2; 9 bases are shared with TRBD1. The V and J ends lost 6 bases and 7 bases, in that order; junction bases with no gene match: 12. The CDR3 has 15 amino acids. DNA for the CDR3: TGTGCCAGCAGCCGACCGGGACAGGGTAGGGGTGGCTACACCTTC. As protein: CASSRPGQGRGGYTF.

The CDR3 DNA sequence: TGTGCCAGCAGCCGCATCACCGGGGGTTACAATGAGCAGTACTTC. Amino acids: CASSRITGGYNEQYF. The chain is built from TRBV7-9 and TRBJ2-1, with a weak D call TRBD2 (6 bases). The better agreement between TRBJ2-7 and the DNA end casts doubt on the J call. Germline CDR1 is SEHNR and CDR2 is FQNEAQ (reference sequence). The CDR3 has 15 residues.

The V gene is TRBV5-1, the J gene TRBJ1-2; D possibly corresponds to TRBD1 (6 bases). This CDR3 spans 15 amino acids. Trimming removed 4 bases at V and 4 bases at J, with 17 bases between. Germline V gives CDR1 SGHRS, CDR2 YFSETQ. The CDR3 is CASSISDSSSYGYTF. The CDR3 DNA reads TGCGCCAGCAGCATCTCGGACAGCTCGAGCTATGGCTACACCTTC.

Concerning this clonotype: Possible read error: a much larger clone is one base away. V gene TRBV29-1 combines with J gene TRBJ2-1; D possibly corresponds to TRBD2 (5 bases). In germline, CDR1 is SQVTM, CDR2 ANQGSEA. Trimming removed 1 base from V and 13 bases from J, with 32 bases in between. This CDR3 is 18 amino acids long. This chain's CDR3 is CSVEGHRDPTKSPETQFF. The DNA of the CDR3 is TGCAGCGTTGAAGGGCACCGGGATCCAACTAAGAGTCCGGAGACCCAGTTCTTC.